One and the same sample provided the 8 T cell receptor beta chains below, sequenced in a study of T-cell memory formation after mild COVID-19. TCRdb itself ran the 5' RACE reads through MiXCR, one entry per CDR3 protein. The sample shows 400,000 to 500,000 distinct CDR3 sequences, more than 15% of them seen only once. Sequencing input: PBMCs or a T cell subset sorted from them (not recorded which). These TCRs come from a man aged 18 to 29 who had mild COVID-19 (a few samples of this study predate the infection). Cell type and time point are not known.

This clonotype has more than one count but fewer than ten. CDR3 nucleotides: TGCGCCAGCAGCCAAGAGCGGGGGACCCAGTACTTC. It translates to CASSQERGTQYF. The V and J genes are TRBV4-3 and TRBJ2-5; a possible D gene is TRBD2 (6 bases). The length of the CDR3 is 12 residues. V was trimmed by 0 bases and J by 7 bases, leaving 6 bases between them. Germline assignment: CDR1 LGHNA and CDR2 YSLEER.

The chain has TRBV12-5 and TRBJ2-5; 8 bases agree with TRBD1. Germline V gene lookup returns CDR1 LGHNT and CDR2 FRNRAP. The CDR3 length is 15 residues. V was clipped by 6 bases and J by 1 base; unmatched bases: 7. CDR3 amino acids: CASGPDRGSQETQYF. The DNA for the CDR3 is TGTGCTAGTGGCCCTGACAGGGGAAGCCAAGAGACCCAGTACTTC.

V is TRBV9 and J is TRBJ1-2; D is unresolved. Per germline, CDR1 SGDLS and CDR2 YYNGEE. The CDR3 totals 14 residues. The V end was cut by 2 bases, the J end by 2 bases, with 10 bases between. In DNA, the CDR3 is TGTGCCAGCAGCGTTGGGTTCCCCAACTATGGCTACACCTTC. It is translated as CASSVGFPNYGYTF.

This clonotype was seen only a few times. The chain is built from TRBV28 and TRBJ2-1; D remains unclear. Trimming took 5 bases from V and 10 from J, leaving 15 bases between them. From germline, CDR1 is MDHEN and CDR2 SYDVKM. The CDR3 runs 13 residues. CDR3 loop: CASSQRNLEEQFF. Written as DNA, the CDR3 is TGTGCCAGCAGTCAAAGAAACCTAGAAGAGCAGTTCTTC.

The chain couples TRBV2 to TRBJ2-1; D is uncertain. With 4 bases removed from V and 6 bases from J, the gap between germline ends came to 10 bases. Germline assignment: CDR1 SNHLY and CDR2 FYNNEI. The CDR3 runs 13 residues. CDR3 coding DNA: TGTGCCAGCAGTGTGGGCGAAGGCAATGAGCAGTTCTTC. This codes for CASSVGEGNEQFF.

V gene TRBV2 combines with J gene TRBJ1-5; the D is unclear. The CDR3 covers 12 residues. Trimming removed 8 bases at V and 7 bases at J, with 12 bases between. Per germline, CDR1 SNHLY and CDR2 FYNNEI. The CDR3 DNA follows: TGTGCCAGCGGCCCGCCCCACCAGCCCCAGCATTTT. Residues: CASGPPHQPQHF.

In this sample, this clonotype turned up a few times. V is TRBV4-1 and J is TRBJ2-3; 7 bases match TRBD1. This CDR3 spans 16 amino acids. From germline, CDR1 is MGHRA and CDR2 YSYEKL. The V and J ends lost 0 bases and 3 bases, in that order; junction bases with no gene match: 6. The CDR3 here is CASSQEMTGRTDTQYF. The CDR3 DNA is TGCGCCAGCAGCCAAGAAATGACAGGGAGAACAGATACGCAGTATTTT.

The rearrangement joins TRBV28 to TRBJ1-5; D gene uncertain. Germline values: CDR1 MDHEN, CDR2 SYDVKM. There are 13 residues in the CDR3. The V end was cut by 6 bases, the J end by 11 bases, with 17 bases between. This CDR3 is CASSRGLDFAQHF. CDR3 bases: TGTGCCAGCAGCCGTGGCCTGGACTTCGCCCAGCATTTT.